This is a list of T cell receptor beta chains from one sample in a study of cytomegalovirus exposure and HLA in healthy donors. Assay used: immunoSEQ multiplex PCR; TCRdb lists only in-frame clones, some missing. The table shows 130,000 to 150,000 clones, with 60% to 85% occurring only once. The sample taken for sequencing was PBMCs. The receptors come from a man between 35 and 55 years old in good health and CMV-seropositive. Each CDR3 is given with its conserved first and last residue. D genes are given only for firm matches. The size entry is marked missing in some rows and otherwise reads once, few, many or a size class.

v_gene: TRBV18; abundance: .; d_gene: TRBD1; j_gene: TRBJ2-5; CDR3nt: TGTGCCAGCTCACCTTTACAGGGGGCGCAAGGGCAAGAGACCCAGTACTTC; CDR3aa: CASSPLQGAQGQETQYF
v_gene: TRBV11-2; abundance: .; d_gene: .; j_gene: TRBJ2-5; CDR3nt: TGTGCCAGCAGCCCACCGGGACTTGGAGAGACCCAGTACTTC; CDR3aa: CASSPPGLGETQYF
v_gene: TRBV5-6; abundance: .; d_gene: .; j_gene: TRBJ1-1; CDR3nt: TGTGCCAGCAGCTTGGGGGAGCGTCAGAACACTGAAGCTTTCTTT; CDR3aa: CASSLGERQNTEAFF
v_gene: TRBV4-3; abundance: once; d_gene: .; j_gene: TRBJ1-1; CDR3nt: TGCGCCAGCAGCCAAGGAGATACTGAAGCTTTCTTT; CDR3aa: CASSQGDTEAFF
v_gene: TRBV16; abundance: once; d_gene: TRBD1; j_gene: TRBJ1-1; CDR3nt: TGTGCCAGCAGCCGAGTGACAGGGTGGAACACTGAAGCTTTCTTT; CDR3aa: CASSRVTGWNTEAFF
v_gene: TRBV13; abundance: .; d_gene: .; j_gene: TRBJ2-3; CDR3nt: TGTGCCAGCAGCGCCGTAAACTGGGATACGCAGTATTTT; CDR3aa: CASSAVNWDTQYF
v_gene: TRBV19; abundance: .; d_gene: .; j_gene: TRBJ1-1; CDR3nt: TGTGCCAGTAGTATGCAGGGCTTGACCTCAGCTTTCTTT; CDR3aa: CASSMQGLTSAFF
v_gene: TRBV5-1; abundance: .; d_gene: TRBD2; j_gene: TRBJ2-2; CDR3nt: TGCGCCAGCAGCTTGGCCGGACTAGCGGGACGGGCCGGGGAGCTGTTTTTT; CDR3aa: CASSLAGLAGRAGELFF
v_gene: TRBV6-1; abundance: .; d_gene: TRBD1; j_gene: TRBJ2-3; CDR3nt: TGTGCCAGCAGGGGATCGACAGGGATGGCAGATACGCAGTATTTT; CDR3aa: CASRGSTGMADTQYF
v_gene: TRBV4-1; abundance: .; d_gene: TRBD1; j_gene: TRBJ1-5; CDR3nt: TGCGCCAGCAGCCAAAGGGTCGGGACAGGGGGTTGGGGCAATCAGCCCCAGCATTTT; CDR3aa: CASSQRVGTGGWGNQPQHF
v_gene: TRBV10-1; abundance: once; d_gene: TRBD2; j_gene: TRBJ2-1; CDR3nt: TGCGCCAGCAGTGAGCTAGCGGGAGGGCTGAATGAGCAGTTCTTC; CDR3aa: CASSELAGGLNEQFF
v_gene: TRBV10-3; abundance: .; d_gene: TRBD2; j_gene: TRBJ2-3; CDR3nt: TGTGCCATCAGTGGGGGACTAGCGGGTAGCACAGATACGCAGTATTTT; CDR3aa: CAISGGLAGSTDTQYF
v_gene: TRBV7-9; abundance: .; d_gene: .; j_gene: TRBJ2-7; CDR3nt: TGTGCCAGCAGCTTAGGTTTTAGCTACGAGCAGTACTTC; CDR3aa: CASSLGFSYEQYF
v_gene: TRBV30; abundance: .; d_gene: .; j_gene: TRBJ1-1; CDR3nt: TGTGCCTGGAGAAGTGGGGGACTCGCTGAAGCTTTCTTT; CDR3aa: CAWRSGGLAEAFF
v_gene: TRBV14; abundance: .; d_gene: .; j_gene: TRBJ2-3; CDR3nt: TGTGCCAGCAGCCAAGATCGGGGGAATACGCAGTATTTT; CDR3aa: CASSQDRGNTQYF
v_gene: TRBV7-6; abundance: .; d_gene: .; j_gene: TRBJ2-7; CDR3nt: TGTGCCAGCAGCTGGGGCGCTACCTACGAGCAGTACTTC; CDR3aa: CASSWGATYEQYF
v_gene: TRBV5-1; abundance: .; d_gene: .; j_gene: TRBJ1-5; CDR3nt: TGCGCCAGCAGCTTGAATGGGGCGAACAATCAGCCCCAGCATTTT; CDR3aa: CASSLNGANNQPQHF
v_gene: TRBV18; abundance: .; d_gene: .; j_gene: TRBJ2-7; CDR3nt: TGTGCCAGCTCACCGGGGGGTTTAGGCGAGCAGTACTTC; CDR3aa: CASSPGGLGEQYF
v_gene: TRBV6-6; abundance: .; d_gene: TRBD2; j_gene: TRBJ2-1; CDR3nt: TGTGCCAGCAGAACAACGGGAGGGCCGCCCCAGTTCTTC; CDR3aa: CASRTTGGPPQFF
v_gene: TRBV7-6; abundance: once; d_gene: .; j_gene: TRBJ1-4; CDR3nt: TGTGCCAGCAGCTCCGAAGGGCAGGGCCTGGGAAAACTGTTTTTT; CDR3aa: CASSSEGQGLGKLFF
v_gene: TRBV10-2; abundance: .; d_gene: .; j_gene: TRBJ1-5; CDR3nt: TGCGCCAGCACCGTCAATCAGCCCCAGCATTTT; CDR3aa: CASTVNQPQHF
v_gene: TRBV5-1; abundance: .; d_gene: .; j_gene: TRBJ1-2; CDR3nt: TGCGCCAGCAGCCCTTTTGGAGGTGGCTACACCTTC; CDR3aa: CASSPFGGGYTF
v_gene: TRBV11-2; abundance: .; d_gene: TRBD1; j_gene: TRBJ2-7; CDR3nt: TGTGCCAGCAGCCCCGGCCTGGGACAGGGGTTTTACGAGCAGTACTTC; CDR3aa: CASSPGLGQGFYEQYF
v_gene: TRBV18; abundance: .; d_gene: .; j_gene: TRBJ2-7; CDR3nt: TGTGCCAGCTCTCCCGACAGCGACGAGCAGTACTTC; CDR3aa: CASSPDSDEQYF
v_gene: TRBV14; abundance: .; d_gene: TRBD2; j_gene: TRBJ2-2; CDR3nt: TGTGCCAGCAGCCAAGCGTGGACTAGCGGGAGGCACGCGAACACCGGGGAGCTGTTTTTT; CDR3aa: CASSQAWTSGRHANTGELFF
v_gene: TRBV2; abundance: .; d_gene: .; j_gene: TRBJ1-3; CDR3nt: TGTGCCAGCAGTGAAGCGTCGGGGACTGGAAACACCATATATTTT; CDR3aa: CASSEASGTGNTIYF
v_gene: TRBV28; abundance: .; d_gene: TRBD1; j_gene: TRBJ2-5; CDR3nt: TGTGCCAGCAGTTTATTGGGACAGGGTCCGGAGACCCAGTACTTC; CDR3aa: CASSLLGQGPETQYF
v_gene: TRBV7-9; abundance: .; d_gene: .; j_gene: TRBJ2-6; CDR3nt: TGTGCCATCCGTCCGGCAGACTACTCTGGGGCCAACGTCCTGACTTTC; CDR3aa: CAIRPADYSGANVLTF
v_gene: TRBV10-3; abundance: few; d_gene: TRBD1; j_gene: TRBJ2-5; CDR3nt: TGTGCCACGTTAGGACAGGGAAAGACCCAGTACTTC; CDR3aa: CATLGQGKTQYF
v_gene: TRBV7-9; abundance: .; d_gene: .; j_gene: TRBJ2-3; CDR3nt: TGTGCCAGCAGCTTTGGGCCCGGTAGCACAGATACGCAGTATTTT; CDR3aa: CASSFGPGSTDTQYF
v_gene: TRBV28; abundance: .; d_gene: TRBD1; j_gene: TRBJ1-1; CDR3nt: TGTGCCAGCAGCTCCGGACAGGCCAACACTGAAGCTTTCTTT; CDR3aa: CASSSGQANTEAFF
v_gene: TRBV5-8; abundance: .; d_gene: TRBD2; j_gene: TRBJ2-1; CDR3nt: TGTGCCAGCAGCCCCAGGACTAGGCACGCGCAGTTCTTC; CDR3aa: CASSPRTRHAQFF
v_gene: TRBV7-2; abundance: .; d_gene: TRBD1; j_gene: TRBJ1-2; CDR3nt: TGTGCCAGCAGCTCGGGACAGGCCGTTGGCTACACCTTC; CDR3aa: CASSSGQAVGYTF
v_gene: TRBV2; abundance: .; d_gene: TRBD1; j_gene: TRBJ2-5; CDR3nt: TGTGCCAGCAGGGGACCGGGACAGGGAAAAGAGACCCAGTACTTC; CDR3aa: CASRGPGQGKETQYF
v_gene: TRBV5-6; abundance: .; d_gene: TRBD1; j_gene: TRBJ2-2; CDR3nt: TGTGCCAGCAGCCGGGGACAGGGGGCTACCGGGGAGCTGTTTTTT; CDR3aa: CASSRGQGATGELFF
v_gene: TRBV2; abundance: once; d_gene: .; j_gene: TRBJ2-5; CDR3nt: TGTGCCAGCAGTGCCGGAGGACGTCAAGAGACCCAGTACTTC; CDR3aa: CASSAGGRQETQYF